This T cell receptor beta chain appears in the sequencing data of a study of blood T cells in healthy people across ages. In the study overall: When template switching was applied, about one barcoded beta molecule was captured per two T cells.

General study points: There was no known CMV status for donors, so expanded clonotype changes were possibly confounded.

Combining a sample-barcoded 5' primer with a J-beta primer mix, a second PCR ran for roughly 7 to 12 cycles. TCRdb processed the 5' RACE reads anew with MiXCR; each CDR3 protein has one entry. The sample has approximately 780,000 distinct CDR3 sequences, approximately 24% seen once. V shed 6 bases, J shed 5 bases, and the junction held 5 bases outside the gene matches. Germline CDR1 is MNHEY and CDR2 is SVGAGI. This CDR3 comprises 15 residues. About this clonotype itself: Its cognate antigen is unknown.

The same data also went into a second study, on T cells of mothers and their children. From that report: Within related and unrelated pairs, thymic selection shapes TCR recombination output in a similar way. When mothers and children were related, their normalized repertoire overlap, which was always slightly higher, did not differ significantly from that of unrelated pairs.

The chain carries TRBV6-5 and TRBJ1-5; TRBD1 aligns across 12 bases. This clonotype was obtained from a boy younger than 18 in good health. Sequenced sample: blood. The CDR3 bases are TGTGCCAGCAGGCGGGGACAGGGGGCTTATCAGCCCCAGCATTTT. Encoded protein: CASRRGQGAYQPQHF.